The 21 T cell receptor beta chains listed next were all sequenced from one sample in a study of STAT3 mutations in large granular lymphocyte leukemia. General study findings and limits: In T-cell large granular lymphocyte leukemia, about half of patients showed multiple immunodominant subclonotypes.

These receptors lack a known antigen. Produced via immunoSEQ multiplex PCR; TCRdb's table is partial and in-frame only. This table holds about 15,000 clones, 84% found once. Sequenced input: peripheral blood mononuclear cells. The receptors were sampled from a man aged 45-60 years with T-cell large granular lymphocyte leukemia. Some clones in this sample may be carry-over from other donors' samples.

There are a few counts of this clone. The genes are TRBV4-1 and TRBJ1-5; D unclear. The germline CDR1 and CDR2 sequences are MGHRA and YSYEKL. The CDR3 runs 13 residues. V was clipped by 3 bases and J by 9 bases, with 12 bases between them. This CDR3 reads CASSHPPAAPQHF. The CDR3 DNA follows: TGCGCCAGCAGCCACCCTCCCGCGGCGCCCCAGCATTTT.

The chain uses TRBV5-6 and TRBJ2-6, with 7 bases identical to TRBD1. Germline-derived CDR1 and CDR2 are SGHDT and YYEEEE. The ends lost 4 bases at V and 1 base at J; junction bases unmatched: 14. This CDR3 has 19 residues. CDR3 loop: CASSRKVVTGESGANVLTF. CDR3 coding DNA: TGTGCCAGCAGCCGAAAGGTCGTCACAGGGGAATCTGGGGCCAACGTCCTGACTTTC.

This clone was counted between two and nine times. This chain connects TRBV27 to TRBJ1-1; tentative D call: TRBD1 (6 bases). CDR1 is MNHEY, CDR2 SMNVEV, per germline (reference sequence). Trimming left V 7 bases short and J 5 bases short, with 14 bases between. There are 13 residues in the CDR3. CDR3 region: CASIGGAGTEAFF. The CDR3 bases are TGTGCCAGCATTGGGGGCGCGGGGACTGAAGCTTTCTTT.

The chain uses TRBV10-1 and TRBJ2-7; no clear D. Trimming cost V 0 bases and J 0 bases, with 9 bases left between them. The CDR3 runs to 15 residues. The V gene's germline CDR1 is WNHNN and CDR2 SYGVQD (reference sequence). In nucleotides, the CDR3 is TGCGCCAGCAGTGAGTCCGGAGTGAGCTCCTACGAGCAGTACTTC. Protein: CASSESGVSSYEQYF.

The chain employs TRBV27 and TRBJ1-1, with 11 bases aligning to TRBD1. Germline CDR1 reads MNHEY; CDR2 reads SMNVEV (reference sequence). V shed 2 bases, J shed 4 bases, and the junction held 0 bases outside the gene matches. The CDR3 consists of 14 residues. CDR3 sequence reads: CASSLGTGGTEAFF. The CDR3 DNA sequence: TGTGCCAGCAGTTTAGGGACAGGGGGCACTGAAGCTTTCTTT.

The chain links TRBV9 to TRBJ2-3; D might be TRBD1 (5 bases). The ends were cut back, 3 bases at V and 6 bases at J, with 8 bases in the middle. This CDR3 region has 12 residues. Germline V gene data show CDR1 as SGDLS and CDR2 as YYNGEE. The CDR3 spells CASSDQGDTQYF. CDR3 coding DNA: TGTGCCAGCAGCGATCAGGGTGATACGCAGTATTTT.

V is TRBV10-2 and J is TRBJ1-6; D is ambiguous. CDR1 and CDR2 (germline): WSHSY, SAAADI. The CDR3 loop spans 11 amino acids. Trimming cost V 6 bases and J 14 bases, with 11 bases left between them. The chain's CDR3 is CASRDPSSLHF. The CDR3, as DNA: TGCGCCAGCAGGGACCCCTCGTCCCTCCACTTT.

This clone turned up a few times. The chain joins TRBV30 to TRBJ1-3; D call uncertain. The CDR3 covers 14 residues. Germline V lookup: CDR1 GTSNPN, CDR2 SVGIG (reference sequence). V was clipped by 4 bases and J by 0 bases, with 10 bases between them. The CDR3 protein is CAWNLRSSGNTIYF. The CDR3 DNA is TGTGCCTGGAATTTAAGGAGCTCTGGAAACACCATATATTTT.

DNA for the CDR3: TGCGCCAGCAGCTTGGGGGGAACAAACCAGCCCCAGCATTTT. Translation gives CASSLGGTNQPQHF. V and J are TRBV5-1 and TRBJ1-5; no clear D gene. V lost 0 bases to trimming and J lost 7 bases, with 11 bases between them. CDR3 length: 14 residues. Germline-derived CDR1 and CDR2 are SGHRS and YFSETQ.

The chain couples TRBV10-3 to TRBJ2-7, with D tentatively TRBD1 (6 bases). V lost 8 bases and J 0 bases, leaving 14 bases between the germline ends. This CDR3 has 14 residues. Germline values: CDR1 ENHRY, CDR2 SYGVKD. The CDR3: CAIGSPDSSYEQYF. The CDR3 DNA follows: TGTGCCATCGGCTCCCCGGACAGCTCCTACGAGCAGTACTTC.

This chain links TRBV7-2 with TRBJ1-5, with D unresolved. Looked up from germline, CDR1 is SGHTA and CDR2 is FQGNSA. Trimming stripped 3 bases from V and 7 bases from J, with 7 bases between. The CDR3 loop spans 12 amino acids. The CDR3 nucleotides are TGTGCCAGCAGCTTCCCTGAGCAGCCCCAGCATTTT. Residues: CASSFPEQPQHF.

The V call is TRBV7-2, the J call TRBJ1-5; D is perhaps TRBD1 (6 bases). The V gene's germline CDR1 is SGHTA and CDR2 FQGNSA. The CDR3 is 14 amino acids. V was cut by 5 bases and J by 0 bases, with 8 bases left in between. The CDR3 protein is CASSGTYSNQPQHF. The CDR3 nucleotides read TGTGCCAGCAGCGGGACATATAGCAATCAGCCCCAGCATTTT.

This clone occurred a few times. The J gene is TRBJ1-2, the V gene TRBV7-8; 7 nucleotides line up with TRBD1. The CDR3 consists of 14 residues. Germline loops: CDR1 SGHVS, CDR2 FQNEAQ. V shed 5 bases, J shed 4 bases, and the junction held 7 bases outside the gene matches. CDR3 protein: CASSLRQGVYGYTF. The CDR3 DNA reads as TGTGCCAGCAGCCTCAGACAGGGAGTCTATGGCTACACCTTC.

The chain employs TRBV5-6 and TRBJ1-1; D unclear. This CDR3 region has 13 residues. Looked up from germline, CDR1 is SGHDT and CDR2 is YYEEEE. Between the trimmed V and J ends, which lost 1 base and 4 bases, there was a span of 8 bases. The CDR3 DNA sequence: TGTGCCAGCAGCTTGAACCCGCTCACTGAAGCTTTCTTT. Translating it yields CASSLNPLTEAFF.

DNA for the CDR3: TGTGCCAGCAGGGGTACCGGGACGGAAAATGAAAAACTGTTTTTT. It codes for CASRGTGTENEKLFF. The chain has TRBV2 and TRBJ1-4; tentative D call: TRBD1 (5 bases). Trimming left V 6 bases short and J 5 bases short, with 16 bases between. CDR3 length equals 15 residues. The V gene's germline CDR1 is SNHLY and CDR2 FYNNEI.

This clone was picked up a small number of times. The V gene is TRBV5-4, the J gene TRBJ2-5; 8 bases line up with TRBD2. This CDR3 comprises 16 residues. V was clipped by 1 base and J by 10 bases; unmatched bases: 15. Germline loops: CDR1 SGHNT, CDR2 YYREEE (reference sequence). The CDR3 sequence: CASSLTSGPGVLHQYF. The CDR3 DNA reads TGTGCCAGCAGCTTGACTAGCGGCCCCGGGGTTTTACACCAGTACTTC.

This chain joins TRBV11-3 and TRBJ2-2; 7 bases are a match to TRBD1. V trimming: 5 bases; J trimming: 5 bases; junction bases outside the gene matches: 11. CDR3 length: 16 amino acids. From germline, CDR1 is SGHNT and CDR2 YENEEA. In DNA form, the CDR3 reads TGTGCCAGCAGCCCGAGGAACAGGGGTGGTACCGGGGAGCTGTTTTTT. Protein sequence: CASSPRNRGGTGELFF.

V is TRBV5-1 and J is TRBJ2-1; no firm D call. The CDR3 sequence is 15 residues long. CDR1 and CDR2 (germline): SGHRS, YFSETQ. Trimming removed 4 bases at V and 0 bases at J, with 11 bases between. CDR3 coding DNA: TGCGCCAGCAGCCTCGGGTCTAACTCCTACAATGAGCAGTTCTTC. This encodes CASSLGSNSYNEQFF.

The chain couples TRBV14 to TRBJ2-7; possible D gene TRBD1, 5 bases. This CDR3 comprises 16 residues. Germline V CDR1 and CDR2: SGHDN, FVKESK. Trimming shortened V by 4 bases and J by 0 bases, and 16 bases separated the two germline ends. Written as DNA, the CDR3 is TGTGCCAGCAGCCCCCCCCAACAGGTCCGCTCCTACGAGCAGTACTTC. This encodes CASSPPQQVRSYEQYF.

In this sample, this clone turned up once. The chain carries TRBV30 and TRBJ1-1, with D uncertain. Trimming left V 0 bases short and J 0 bases short, with 11 bases between. Germline assignment: CDR1 GTSNPN and CDR2 SVGIG (reference sequence). CDR3 length: 15 residues. CDR3: CAWSVRGHMNTEAFF. The DNA for the CDR3 is TGTGCCTGGAGTGTAAGAGGGCACATGAACACTGAAGCTTTCTTT. The entire variable domain, with the rest obtained from reference TRBV30 and TRBJ1-1, is as follows: SQTIHQWPATLVQPVGSPLSLECTVEGTSNPNLYWYRQAAGRGLQLLFYSVGIGQISSEVPQNLSASRPQDRQFILSSKKLLLSDSGFYLCAWSVRGHMNTEAFFGQGTRLTVV.

The chain is built from TRBV30 and TRBJ2-4; the D gene is possibly TRBD1 (5 bases). Germline-derived CDR1 and CDR2 are GTSNPN and SVGIG (reference sequence). This CDR3 is 14 amino acids long. The V and J ends lost 1 base and 1 base respectively, with 8 bases between them. The CDR3 DNA is TGTGCCTGGAGTGGAAGGGGTGCCAAAAACATTCAGTACTTC. Translation gives CAWSGRGAKNIQYF.